The 22 T cell receptor beta chains reported below all come from one sample, sequenced in a study of T cell clonality in common variable immunodeficiency. Generated by immunoSEQ multiplex PCR, the TCRdb table keeps only in-frame clones and is missing some. The sample yields tens of thousands of clones, without any singletons. The sample taken for sequencing was peripheral blood mononuclear cells. The receptor source for this set is a person aged 18 to 70 in good health.

This clone was counted many times. The read terminates 3 residues before the CDR3 end, so the remaining end is supplied by the germline J gene. This sequence joins TRBV28 and TRBJ2-7; D may be TRBD1 (6 bases). This CDR3 is built from 16 residues. V was trimmed by 7 bases and J by 1 base, leaving 20 bases between them. Germline CDR1 reads MDHEN; CDR2 reads SYDVKM. The sequenced part of the CDR3 DNA is TGTGCCAGCAAACCGACAGGCGCCACCTTTTCCTACGAG. As protein: CASKPTGATFSYE. The CDR3 reads in full as CASKPTGATFSYEQYF.

This clone was recorded many times. From the germline J gene comes the end of the CDR3, since the read stops 3 residues before it. This chain connects TRBV19 to TRBJ1-1; D remains ambiguous. This CDR3 is 17 amino acids long. Per germline, CDR1 LNHDA and CDR2 SQIVND (reference sequence). Trimming pared 1 base from V and 1 base from J, leaving 16 bases between. The CDR3 sequence is CASSIALTSTGNTEAFF. The sequenced part of the CDR3 DNA is TGTGCCAGTAGTATAGCGCTAACATCCACGGGGAACACTGAA.

This clone was counted many times. Partial CDR3 DNA: TGCAGTGCCCTCAAGCGGGAGAGTCGTACTGAG. This translates into CSALKRESRTE. The whole CDR3 sequence is CSALKRESRTEQFF. V gene TRBV20-1 combines with J gene TRBJ2-1, with TRBD2 matching 8 bases. The observed sequence ends 3 residues before the CDR3 terminus, with the missing tail filled in from the germline J gene. The CDR3 sequence is 14 residues long. Germline V CDR1 and CDR2: DFQATT, SNEGSKA (reference sequence). V shed 6 bases, J shed 9 bases, and the junction held 13 bases outside the gene matches.

There are many counts of this clone. The observed sequence ends 3 residues before the CDR3 terminus, with the missing tail filled in from the germline J gene. The gene calls are TRBV7-3 and TRBJ2-3; no definite D call. This CDR3 has 14 amino acids. Trimming removed 3 bases at V and 0 bases at J, with 7 bases between. CDR1 is SGHTA and CDR2 is FQGTGA in the germline V gene. Incomplete CDR3 DNA: TGTGCCAGCAGCTTGCTGGGCAGCACAGATACG. It translates to CASSLLGSTDT. The full CDR3 protein is CASSLLGSTDTQYF.

Worth noting for this clone: The missing CDR3 end, 3 residues past where the read stops, is filled in from the germline J gene. The V and J genes are TRBV7-9 and TRBJ1-5; D possibly corresponds to TRBD1 (5 bases). The germline V gene encodes CDR1 SEHNR and CDR2 FQNEAQ (reference sequence). With 4 bases removed from V and 7 bases from J, the gap between germline ends came to 8 bases. The CDR3 runs 12 residues. This CDR3 reads CASSWGVQPQHF. Partial CDR3 DNA: TGTGCCAGCAGCTGGGGCGTACAGCCC.

A few counts support this clone. At one end the junction does not follow the germline gene, possibly because of a read error. The CDR3 is CASSQTGGHSPLHF. The sequenced part of the CDR3 DNA is TGTGCCAGCAGCCAGACAGGGGGACATTCCCCC. The genes are TRBV7-9 and TRBJ1-6, with 9 bases lining up with TRBD1. The sequenced fragment ends 3 residues before the CDR3 boundary, so the rest is inferred from the germline J gene. Germline V gene lookup returns CDR1 SEHNR and CDR2 FQNEAQ (reference sequence). The CDR3 covers 14 residues.

This clone was counted ten times or more. The read ends 3 residues early relative to the CDR3; the germline J gene fills the gap. This chain links TRBV20-1 with TRBJ2-1, with D unclear. V dropped 3 bases and J dropped 8 bases, with 20 bases sitting between them. There are 15 residues in the CDR3. Looked up from germline, CDR1 is DFQATT and CDR2 is SNEGSKA (reference sequence). The CDR3 loop is CSASPLLQSLHEQFF. The DNA read from the CDR3 is TGCAGTGCTAGCCCCCTGCTCCAAAGTCTACATGAG.

This clone was observed at least ten times. Coverage ceases 3 residues before the CDR3 finishes, and the germline J gene fills in the end. This chain uses TRBV20-1 with TRBJ1-3; TRBD1 agrees at 9 bases. CDR3 length equals 16 residues. The V segment lost 3 bases and the J segment 0 bases; nucleotides outside the gene matches: 6. Germline loops: CDR1 DFQATT, CDR2 SNEGSKA (reference sequence). The covered CDR3 bases are TGCAGTGCTAGGGGACAGGGTTTCCCCTCTGGAAACACC. This encodes CSARGQGFPSGNT. In full, the CDR3 is CSARGQGFPSGNTIYF.

This clone showed up many times. The CDR3 goes on 3 residues after the read ends, and that part is filled in from the germline J gene. V is TRBV5-1 and J is TRBJ2-1, with 8 nucleotides matching TRBD2. The junction had 11 bases not matched to a gene; V was cut back by 4 bases and J by 2 bases. Germline-derived CDR1 and CDR2 are SGHRS and YFSETQ. The CDR3 length is 17 residues. The CDR3 region is CASSPLGIAGTYNEQFF. CDR3 DNA, as far as it was read: TGCGCCAGCAGCCCCCTGGGAATAGCGGGGACCTACAATGAG.

This clone was observed at least ten times. The read finishes 3 residues shy of the CDR3 end, and the germline J gene is used to complete it. V gene TRBV7-2 combines with J gene TRBJ1-5; 7 positions agree with TRBD1. V was pared by 5 bases and J by 3 bases, with 7 bases of the junction left unmatched. The CDR3 has 15 residues. The germline gives CDR1 SGHTA, CDR2 FQGNSA. The sequenced part of the CDR3 DNA is TGTGCCAGCAGCCGGGACAGCGCGACCAATCAGCCC. It specifies CASSRDSATNQP. The whole CDR3 protein is CASSRDSATNQPQHF.

This clone was seen a few times. The read ends 3 residues early relative to the CDR3; the germline J gene fills the gap. The chain carries TRBV11-1 and TRBJ2-3; 10 nucleotides line up with TRBD1. This CDR3 contains 14 residues. Per the germline V gene, CDR1 is SGHAT and CDR2 is FQDESV (reference sequence). The CDR3 here is CASSLGQGGKTQYF. Incomplete CDR3 DNA: TGTGCCAGCAGCCTTGGACAGGGGGGGAAGACG.

This clone has at least ten counts. The sequenced fragment ends 3 residues before the CDR3 boundary, so the rest is inferred from the germline J gene. The chain is built from TRBV7-9 and TRBJ1-4, with TRBD1 as a possible D gene (6 bases). This CDR3 contains 15 residues. V was trimmed by 2 bases and J by 5 bases, leaving 12 bases between them. Germline V lookup: CDR1 SEHNR, CDR2 FQNEAQ (reference sequence). The sequenced CDR3 bases are TGTGCCAGCAGCTTAACCGCAGGGGCGAATGAAAAA. Encoded protein: CASSLTAGANEK. The whole CDR3 protein is CASSLTAGANEKLFF. Filled out from reference TRBV7-9 and TRBJ1-4, the complete variable domain reads DTGVSQNPRHKITKRGQNVTFRCDPISEHNRLYWYRQTLGQGPEFLTYFQNEAQLEKSRLLSDRFSAERPKGSFSTLEIQRTEQGDSAMYLCASSLTAGANEKLFFGSGTQLSVL.

This clone was found many times. With the read ending 3 residues before the CDR3 end, the germline J gene is used to fill in that end. V and J are TRBV5-1 and TRBJ2-2; 7 bases agree with TRBD2. V gave up 10 bases and J gave up 3 bases; unmatched junction bases: 6. The germline gives CDR1 SGHRS, CDR2 YFSETQ. CDR3 length equals 13 residues. CDR3 sequence reads: CASQRDDTGELFF. The DNA read from the CDR3 is TGCGCCTCACAGCGGGACGACACCGGGGAG.

This clone was seen repeatedly, ten times or more. A read error may account for a junction end that differs from germline. The read halts 3 residues ahead of the CDR3 end, with the missing end drawn from the germline J gene. The V gene is TRBV20-1, the J gene TRBJ2-1; 12 nucleotides align to TRBD2. The CDR3 has 14 residues. Looked up from germline, CDR1 is DFQATT and CDR2 is SNEGSKA (reference sequence). CDR3 sequence: CSPSGTSGYNEQFF. The CDR3 bases that were read are TGCAGTCCTAGCGGGACTAGCGGGTACAATGAG.

This clone was detected only a few times. The CDR3 end is not reached by the read, which stops 3 residues before it; the germline J gene fills it in. V is TRBV20-1 and J is TRBJ2-7; 9 bases fit TRBD2. With 5 bases clipped from V and 4 bases from J, the junction kept 9 bases outside the gene matches. The V gene's germline CDR1 is DFQATT and CDR2 SNEGSKA (reference sequence). This CDR3 has 14 amino acids. This CDR3 reads CSAPHGSGSYEQYF. CDR3 DNA (partial): TGCAGTGCTCCCCATGGTAGCGGGAGTTACGAG.

Many counts were recorded for this clone. Incomplete CDR3 DNA: TGCGCCAGCACCCACAACCTAGCGGGAGGTCCTAATGAG. Residues: CASTHNLAGGPNE. The full CDR3 is CASTHNLAGGPNEQFF. The V gene is TRBV5-1, the J gene TRBJ2-1; 11 nucleotides line up with TRBD2. The read gets to within 3 residues of the CDR3 end, and the germline J gene fills in the rest. Unmatched junction bases numbered 12, after V lost 6 bases and J lost 7 bases. CDR1 is SGHRS and CDR2 is YFSETQ in the germline V gene. The CDR3 extends over 16 amino acids.

This clone was detected ten times or more. The read finishes 3 residues shy of the CDR3 end, and the germline J gene is used to complete it. V gene TRBV5-4 combines with J gene TRBJ1-4; 7 positions agree with TRBD1. The germline V gene encodes CDR1 SGHNT and CDR2 YYREEE (reference sequence). With 4 bases clipped from V and 7 bases from J, the junction kept 4 bases outside the gene matches. CDR3 length: 13 amino acids. The CDR3 sequence is CASSPRGSEKLFF. CDR3 DNA (partial): TGTGCCAGCAGCCCCAGGGGGAGTGAAAAA.

This clone appeared many times. The CDR3 end falls 3 residues outside the read, so it is completed with the germline J gene. J is TRBJ1-5 and V is TRBV28, with 8 bases matching TRBD1. CDR1 and CDR2 from the germline V gene are MDHEN and SYDVKM. V shed 5 bases, J shed 4 bases, and the junction held 10 bases outside the gene matches. The CDR3 contains 16 residues. CDR3: CASSLPPRQGNQPQHF. CDR3 DNA, as far as it was read: TGTGCCAGCAGTCTTCCGCCGAGACAGGGGAATCAGCCC.

This clone was seen repeatedly, ten times or more. With the read ending 3 residues before the CDR3 end, the germline J gene is used to fill in that end. The genes are TRBV20-1 and TRBJ2-5, with 7 bases identical to TRBD1. Germline CDR1 reads DFQATT; CDR2 reads SNEGSKA (reference sequence). V shed 0 bases and J 4 bases; nucleotides not matched to a gene: 2. The CDR3 is 13 residues long. Incomplete CDR3 DNA: TGCAGTGCTAGAGAGACAGGGTCAGAGACC. This sequence encodes CSARETGSET. The entire CDR3 reads CSARETGSETQYF.

This clone has ten or more counts. From the germline J gene comes the end of the CDR3, since the read stops 3 residues before it. The rearrangement uses TRBV5-1 and TRBJ2-1, with D unclear. This CDR3 has 13 amino acids. Trimming took off 6 bases at V and 1 base at J, with 8 bases between the two ends. Germline lookup yields CDR1 SGHRS and CDR2 YFSETQ. CDR3 sequence reads: CASKNISYNEQFF. The covered CDR3 bases are TGCGCCAGCAAGAACATATCCTACAATGAG.

There are many counts of this clone. The sequenced fragment ends 3 residues before the CDR3 boundary, so the rest is inferred from the germline J gene. The rearrangement uses TRBV18 and TRBJ2-7; 12 nucleotides line up with TRBD2. Germline trimming cut 4 bases from V and 3 bases from J; bases unmatched to any gene: 10. The germline CDR1 and CDR2 sequences are KGHSH and LQKENI. This CDR3 spans 17 amino acids. The CDR3 DNA, read in part, is TGTGCCAGCTCACTGTTACCGACTAGCGGGAGTGGCTACGAG. It specifies CASSLLPTSGSGYE. The entire CDR3 reads CASSLLPTSGSGYEQYF. Variable domain in full (rest from reference TRBV18 and TRBJ2-7): NAGVMQNPRHLVRRRGQEARLRCSPMKGHSHVYWYRQLPEEGLKFMVYLQKENIIDESGMPKERFSAEFPKEGPSILRIQQVVRGDSAAYFCASSLLPTSGSGYEQYFGPGTRLTVT.

In its sample, this clone was seen many times. The read gets to within 3 residues of the CDR3 end, and the germline J gene fills in the rest. J is TRBJ1-2 and V is TRBV20-1; TRBD1 might be the D (5 bases). V lost 5 bases, J lost 4 bases, and 11 bases lay in between. The germline CDR1 and CDR2 sequences are DFQATT and SNEGSKA (reference sequence). The CDR3 is made up of 12 amino acids. The sequenced part of the CDR3 DNA is TGCAGTGCTCGCCAGGGCTCCTATGGC. It encodes CSARQGSYG. The whole CDR3 is CSARQGSYGYTF.